The 31 T cell receptor beta chains below all came from one sample that was sequenced in a study of T cells in Graves' hyperthyroidism and ophthalmopathy. The CDR3 regions of TCR beta were amplified from RNA transcripts. The TCR CDR3 was amplified in a first-round RT-PCR using the HTBI primer set. One entry per CDR3 protein results from TCRdb running MiXCR on the multiplex PCR reads. Here the sample spans a few hundred thousand distinct CDR3 sequences, about a sixth being singletons. The sequenced sample was blood. These receptors were obtained from a woman between 40 and 55 years old with Graves' ophthalmopathy.

In this sample, this clonotype turned up many times. The chain links TRBV7-2 to TRBJ2-7; D might be TRBD1 (6 bases). CDR1 is SGHTA and CDR2 is FQGNSA in the germline V gene. The germline V and J ends were trimmed by 1 base and 0 bases, with 16 bases remaining between them. The CDR3 has 17 amino acids. The CDR3 nucleotides are TGTGCCAGCAGCTTAGTCAGGGGACCCATTAGCTCCTACGAGCAGTACTTC. This codes for CASSLVRGPISSYEQYF.

This clonotype has ten or more counts. V is TRBV27 and J is TRBJ2-2; possibly TRBD2 for D (6 bases). CDR3 size: 14 residues. V was shortened by 6 bases and J by 4 bases, with 12 bases between the two germline ends. In germline, CDR1 is MNHEY, CDR2 SMNVEV (reference sequence). The CDR3 DNA sequence: TGTGCCAGCAGGTCCCAGGGAGGCACCGGGGAGCTGTTTTTT. Protein product: CASRSQGGTGELFF.

This clonotype was observed at least ten times. The chain employs TRBV19 and TRBJ2-2, with D hard to call. The length of the CDR3 is 17 residues. Deletions cut 3 bases from V and 2 bases from J, with 16 bases between. Germline V lookup: CDR1 LNHDA, CDR2 SQIVND (reference sequence). CDR3 in DNA: TGTGCCAGTAGTATTTTTCGGGCGTCAGCCAACACCGGGGAGCTGTTTTTT. It encodes CASSIFRASANTGELFF.

This clonotype has ten or more counts. The V gene is TRBV6-1, the J gene TRBJ1-1; 9 bases line up with TRBD1. Germline-derived CDR1 and CDR2 are MNHNS and SASEGT. V lost 5 bases to trimming and J lost 5 bases; unmatched junction nucleotides: 9. CDR3 size: 15 residues. CDR3 loop: CASSKRQGGGTEAFF. CDR3 DNA: TGTGCCAGCAGTAAGCGACAGGGGGGGGGGACTGAAGCTTTCTTT.

The CDR3 DNA sequence: TGTGCCAGCAGTTCGGGAGCTCGGGACATTCAGTACTTC. Its translation: CASSSGARDIQYF. The gene calls are TRBV28 and TRBJ2-4; TRBD2 might be the D (6 bases). CDR1 and CDR2 from the germline V gene are MDHEN and SYDVKM. The length of the CDR3 is 13 residues. Trimming removed 4 bases at V and 8 bases at J, with 12 bases between.

The chain combines TRBV6-5 with TRBJ1-5; TRBD1 might be the D (6 bases). Trimming left V 0 bases short and J 6 bases short, with 15 bases between. Germline CDR1 MNHEY, CDR2 SVGAGI. There are 16 residues in the CDR3. The CDR3 sequence is CASSYSRGGDGQPQHF. CDR3 coding DNA: TGTGCCAGCAGTTACTCGAGGGGGGGCGACGGTCAGCCCCAGCATTTT.

As to this clonotype: It is unclear where the CDR3 begins or ends on the DNA, so no DNA is shown, and the CDR3 is as TCRdb lists it. This chain joins TRBV24-1 and TRBJ2-5; TRBD1 is taken as the D call from the table, unchecked against the DNA. The CDR3 length equals 16 residues, ends included. Germline CDR1 is KGHDR and CDR2 is SFDVKD. This CDR3 is CTTSVFWQGMGETQYF.

This clonotype was picked up a small number of times. The chain links TRBV7-2 to TRBJ1-5; perhaps TRBD1 as D (6 bases). Trimming removed 4 bases at V and 5 bases at J, with 12 bases between. The CDR3 spans 14 residues. Germline values: CDR1 SGHTA, CDR2 FQGNSA. DNA of the CDR3: TGTGCCAGCAGCTCCGGGACACCCGATCAGCCCCAGCATTTT. The encoded protein is CASSSGTPDQPQHF.

This clonotype was recorded at least ten times. The V and J genes are TRBV12-3 or TRBV12-4 and TRBJ1-5, with unresolved D. The CDR3 spans 14 residues. V was trimmed by 2 bases and J by 1 base, leaving 6 bases between them. As DNA, the CDR3 is TGTGCCAGCAGTTTAACCAGAAGCAATCAGCCCCAGCATTTT. Encoded protein: CASSLTRSNQPQHF.

The table lists this clonotype with many counts. The chain recombines TRBV11-2 with TRBJ2-7, with D maybe TRBD2 (6 bases). The V end was cut by 2 bases, the J end by 2 bases, with 10 bases between. This CDR3 has 14 residues. Per germline, CDR1 SGHAT and CDR2 FQNNGV. The CDR3 region has the DNA TGTGCCAGCAGCTTATTGGAGGGACCCTACGAGCAGTACTTC. This encodes CASSLLEGPYEQYF.

The count of this clonotype is one. The V call is TRBV12-3 or TRBV12-4, the J call TRBJ1-2, with D maybe TRBD1 (5 bases). The CDR3 spans 13 residues. Trimming took off 6 bases at V and 4 bases at J, with 12 bases between the two ends. The DNA for the CDR3 is TGTGCCAGCAGCCAGGACACCACCTATGGCTACACCTTC. As protein: CASSQDTTYGYTF.

This clonotype was recorded many times. The chain links TRBV5-1 to TRBJ2-2; D is ambiguous. The CDR3 consists of 14 residues. Germline assignment: CDR1 SGHRS and CDR2 YFSETQ. V was pared by 4 bases and J by 8 bases, with 15 bases between. CDR3 coding DNA: TGCGCCAGCAGCCAACCAGTTGGTTCTGGGGAGCTGTTTTTT. This codes for CASSQPVGSGELFF. The full variable domain, with the rest looked up from reference TRBV5-1 and TRBJ2-2, is KAGVTQTPRYLIKTRGQQVTLSCSPISGHRSVSWYQQTPGQGLQFLFEYFSETQRNKGNFPGRFSGRQFSNSRSEMNVSTLELGDSALYLCASSQPVGSGELFFGEGSRLTVL.

This clonotype has only a few counts. The chain has TRBV11-2 and TRBJ2-2; 11 bases are a match to TRBD2. V shed 5 bases, J shed 4 bases, and the junction held 9 bases outside the gene matches. This CDR3 spans 17 amino acids. Looked up from germline, CDR1 is SGHAT and CDR2 is FQNNGV. For the CDR3, the DNA is TGTGCCAGCAGCCCAAATCTAGCGGGAGGCCCCACCGGGGAGCTGTTTTTT. Translated: CASSPNLAGGPTGELFF. Full variable domain (outside the CDR3, taken from reference TRBV11-2 and TRBJ2-2): EAGVAQSPRYKIIEKRQSVAFWCNPISGHATLYWYQQILGQGPKLLIQFQNNGVVDDSQLPKDRFSAERLKGVDSTLKIQPAKLEDSAVYLCASSPNLAGGPTGELFFGEGSRLTVL.

This clonotype was counted at least ten times. CDR3 bases: TGTGCCAGCAGTGGAGGGGGAGGGAACACTGAAGCTTTCTTT. Amino acids: CASSGGGGNTEAFF. The chain combines TRBV25-1 with TRBJ1-1; D is possibly TRBD1 (6 bases). This CDR3 spans 14 amino acids. Germline-derived CDR1 and CDR2 are MGHDK and SYGVNS. The ends were cut back, 4 bases at V and 1 base at J, with 10 bases in the middle.

This clonotype was seen ten or more times. This chain connects TRBV14 to TRBJ1-3; D is possibly TRBD1 (5 bases). CDR3 size: 18 residues. CDR1 and CDR2 (germline): SGHDN, FVKESK. Trimming cost V 3 bases and J 0 bases, with 18 bases left between them. In nucleotides, the CDR3 is TGTGCCAGCAGCCACCCGAGCCAGGGTCCTAACTCTGGAAACACCATATATTTT. This sequence encodes CASSHPSQGPNSGNTIYF.

This clonotype was picked up a small number of times. The chain carries TRBV4-3 and TRBJ1-6, with D tentatively TRBD1 (5 bases). The CDR3 covers 17 residues. V lost 4 bases and J lost 0, with 13 bases in between. CDR1 and CDR2 (germline): LGHNA, YSLEER. CDR3: CASSRDRMSSYNSPLHF. The CDR3 nucleotides read TGCGCCAGCAGCCGGGACCGCATGAGCTCCTATAATTCACCCCTCCACTTT.

The chain employs TRBV4-2 and TRBJ1-5; D gene unclear. There are 14 residues in the CDR3. In germline, CDR1 is LGHNA, CDR2 YNFKEQ. V was shortened by 1 base and J by 5 bases, with 9 bases between the two germline ends. The CDR3 nucleotides are TGTGCCAGCAGCCAAGCTATAACAGATCAGCCCCAGCATTTT. Protein: CASSQAITDQPQHF.

This clonotype was seen repeatedly, ten times or more. This chain links TRBV20-1 with TRBJ2-7; 7 bases agree with TRBD2. Losses at the gene ends were 0 bases for V and 6 bases for J; bases not matched to a gene: 11. This CDR3 has 15 amino acids. Germline CDR1 and CDR2: DFQATT and SNEGSKA (reference sequence). The CDR3 DNA follows: TGCAGTGCTAGAGATCAGTGGCAGGGCGGGGGCGAGCAGTACTTC. This translates into CSARDQWQGGGEQYF.

This clonotype showed up many times. V usage is TRBV5-1 and J usage is TRBJ2-7; D may correspond to TRBD1 or TRBD2 (5 bases each). Looked up from germline, CDR1 is SGHRS and CDR2 is YFSETQ. The V end was cut by 3 bases, the J end by 0 bases, with 13 bases between. The CDR3 spans 15 residues. CDR3 in DNA: TGCGCCAGCAGCTGGGTCGAGGGGAGCTCCTACGAGCAGTACTTC. This gives the protein CASSWVEGSSYEQYF. The full variable domain, with the rest looked up from reference TRBV5-1 and TRBJ2-7, is KAGVTQTPRYLIKTRGQQVTLSCSPISGHRSVSWYQQTPGQGLQFLFEYFSETQRNKGNFPGRFSGRQFSNSRSEMNVSTLELGDSALYLCASSWVEGSSYEQYFGPGTRLTVT.

This clonotype was detected ten times or more. V and J are TRBV28 and TRBJ2-5, with 12 bases lining up with TRBD1. The CDR3 totals 17 residues. J was trimmed by 5 bases and V by 5 bases; bases with no gene match: 12. CDR1 and CDR2 from the germline V gene are MDHEN and SYDVKM. The CDR3 region has the DNA TGTGCCAGCAGTCCTACCACCGGGACAGGGGGCAAGGAGACCCAGTACTTC. Protein sequence: CASSPTTGTGGKETQYF.

The sample holds many counts of this clonotype. V usage is TRBV19 and J usage is TRBJ2-1; maybe TRBD2 (5 bases). The CDR3 consists of 12 residues. Germline lookup yields CDR1 LNHDA and CDR2 SQIVND (reference sequence). V gave up 5 bases and J gave up 10 bases, with 12 bases separating them. The CDR3 spells CASSDGSLEQFF. For the CDR3, the DNA is TGTGCCAGTAGTGATGGGAGTCTCGAGCAGTTCTTC.

This clonotype was recorded at least ten times. The chain combines TRBV27 with TRBJ2-3; D uncertain. With 1 base removed from V and 5 bases from J, the gap between germline ends came to 10 bases. This CDR3 region has 14 residues. Germline V gene sequence: CDR1 MNHEY, CDR2 SMNVEV (reference sequence). The CDR3 spells CASSLYRAKDTQYF. CDR3 in DNA: TGTGCCAGCAGTTTATACAGAGCGAAAGATACGCAGTATTTT.

At least ten counts were recorded for this clonotype. The chain employs TRBV28 and TRBJ2-2, with D perhaps given as TRBD1 or TRBD2 (5 bases each). The V gene lost 11 bases and the J gene lost 7 bases, with 20 bases spanning the gap. The CDR3 has 14 amino acids. Germline V lookup: CDR1 MDHEN, CDR2 SYDVKM. CDR3 protein: CAGSRDPLNGELFF. In DNA form, the CDR3 reads TGTGCCGGGAGCCGGGACCCCCTCAACGGGGAGCTGTTTTTT.

This clonotype was detected many times. The chain couples TRBV30 to TRBJ1-5, with TRBD1 identical over 8 bases. Per the germline V gene, CDR1 is GTSNPN and CDR2 is SVGIG (reference sequence). V was pared by 2 bases and J by 0 bases, with 6 bases of the junction left unmatched. The CDR3 length is 16 residues. CDR3 in amino acids: CAWSPRTGLSNQPQHF. The CDR3 DNA reads as TGTGCCTGGAGTCCCCGGACAGGGCTTAGCAATCAGCCCCAGCATTTT.

This clonotype was seen ten or more times. The chain recombines TRBV12-3 or TRBV12-4 with TRBJ1-2; D gene unclear. V was trimmed by 3 bases and J by 7 bases, leaving 12 bases between them. There are 13 residues in the CDR3. CDR3 coding DNA: TGTGCCAGCAGTTTCATTAGGAGTGGTGGCTACACCTTC. As protein: CASSFIRSGGYTF.

Concerning this clonotype itself: A much larger clone differs by one base, so this may be a read error. The chain combines TRBV10-3 with TRBJ2-7; D unresolved. V lost 3 bases, J lost 6 bases, and 9 bases lay in between. This CDR3 is 12 amino acids long. CDR1 is ENHRY and CDR2 is SYGVKD in the germline V gene. The CDR3, as DNA: TGTGCCATCAGTGATTTGGCAAGCGAGCAGTACTTC. Amino acids: CAISDLASEQYF.

Ten or more counts support this clonotype. The chain uses TRBV29-1 and TRBJ1-5; 8 bases agree with TRBD1. The CDR3 extends over 16 amino acids. Germline loops: CDR1 SQVTM, CDR2 ANQGSEA. Trimming removed 4 bases from V and 0 bases from J; junction bases left unmatched: 8. The CDR3 reads CSVVLGQVYSNQPQHF. The CDR3 nucleotides are TGCAGCGTTGTTTTGGGACAGGTCTATAGCAATCAGCCCCAGCATTTT.

This clonotype was detected many times. The chain recombines TRBV10-3 with TRBJ2-5, with D possibly TRBD1 on 6 matching bases. The CDR3 sequence is 13 residues long. Germline V lookup: CDR1 ENHRY, CDR2 SYGVKD. V shed 5 bases and J shed 1 base, with 8 bases lying between them. CDR3 nucleotide sequence: TGTGCCATCAGTCGGGACACCCAAGAGACCCAGTACTTC. It yields the protein CAISRDTQETQYF.

The CDR3 DNA reads as TGTGCCAGCAGTCGGACTAGCGGGGTCTCCTACGAGCAGTACTTC. As protein: CASSRTSGVSYEQYF. The chain recombines TRBV28 with TRBJ2-7, with 12 bases fitting TRBD2. CDR1 and CDR2 from the germline V gene are MDHEN and SYDVKM. This CDR3 is built from 15 residues. The V gene end was trimmed by 5 bases and the J gene end by 0 bases; junction bases not matched to a gene: 2.

The rearrangement joins TRBV12-3 or TRBV12-4 to TRBJ2-7; TRBD1 matches 8 bases. The CDR3 length is 15 residues. V trimming: 8 bases; J trimming: 6 bases; junction bases outside the gene matches: 15. The CDR3 reads CASQERGQGRREQYF. DNA for the CDR3: TGTGCCAGCCAAGAGAGAGGACAGGGAAGACGCGAGCAGTACTTC.

This clonotype was counted a few times. The chain links TRBV4-2 to TRBJ2-2; D possibly corresponds to TRBD1 (6 bases). From germline, CDR1 is LGHNA and CDR2 YNFKEQ. V lost 1 base to trimming and J lost 7 bases, with 13 bases between them. The CDR3 is 15 amino acids. CDR3 DNA: TGTGCCAGCAGCCAAGTTTCCCAACAGGGCGGGGAGCTGTTTTTT. Protein product: CASSQVSQQGGELFF.